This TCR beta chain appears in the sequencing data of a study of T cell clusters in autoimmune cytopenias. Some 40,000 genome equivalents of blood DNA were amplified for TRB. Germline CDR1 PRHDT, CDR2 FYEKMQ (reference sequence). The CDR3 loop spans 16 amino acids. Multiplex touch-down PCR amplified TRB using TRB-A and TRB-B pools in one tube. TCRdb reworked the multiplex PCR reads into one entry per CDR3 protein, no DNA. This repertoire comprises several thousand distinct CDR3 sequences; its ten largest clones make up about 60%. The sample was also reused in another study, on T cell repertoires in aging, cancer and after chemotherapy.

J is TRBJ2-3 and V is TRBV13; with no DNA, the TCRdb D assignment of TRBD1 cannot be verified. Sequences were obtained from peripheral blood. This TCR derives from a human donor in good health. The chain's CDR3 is CASSDWDRGLTDTQYF.